Here is one T cell receptor beta chain with its context. These data are taken from a study of cytomegalovirus exposure and HLA in healthy donors. The PCR used 60 Vbeta and 13 Jbeta primers. Generated by immunoSEQ multiplex PCR, the TCRdb table keeps only in-frame clones and is missing some. Here the sample spans about 76,000 clones, around 76% being singletons. V dropped 0 bases and J dropped 2; count of bases not matched to a gene: 2. The germline V gene has CDR1 SGHRS and CDR2 YFSETQ. This CDR3 spans 16 amino acids. This TCR derives from a male donor in good health and CMV-seropositive. The chain employs TRBV5-1 and TRBJ2-7, with 13 bases fitting TRBD2. The sequenced material came from PBMCs. For the CDR3, the DNA is TGCGCCAGCAGCTTGGGGACTAGCGGGGGAGCCTACGAGCAGTACTTC. It encodes CASSLGTSGGAYEQYF.